These 5 T cell receptor beta chains were all obtained from the same sample, sequenced in a study of beta chain features in type 1 diabetes. General study findings and limits: Type 1 diabetes patients had TCRB CDR3s that were shorter (moderately but significantly so) in all four CD4+ subsets.

Sequenced material consisted of expressed TCRB transcripts (all of the isolated RNA was reverse transcribed). The assay was immunoSEQ multiplex PCR, and TCRdb's table has in-frame clones only and misses some. In the table there are about 650,000 clones, roughly 12% of which are singletons. For these TCRs, the target antigens are not known. The specimen sequenced was naive CD4+ T cells from blood. The source is a man aged 25-40 years with type 1 diabetes.

The rearrangement uses TRBV7-2 and TRBJ2-7; D might be TRBD2 (5 bases). The CDR3 is 13 residues long. V shed 3 bases and J shed 4 bases, with 10 bases lying between them. Germline V gives CDR1 SGHTA, CDR2 FQGNSA. This CDR3 is CASSLRRGYEQYF. CDR3 bases: TGTGCCAGCAGCTTGAGGAGAGGGTACGAGCAGTACTTC.

The chain employs TRBV2 and TRBJ1-4; D remains unclear. Trimming pared 3 bases from V and 6 bases from J, leaving 14 bases between. This CDR3 has 15 amino acids. CDR1 is SNHLY and CDR2 is FYNNEI in the germline V gene. CDR3 in DNA: TGTGCCAGCAGTGAGGCGTCGGGGATGGATGAAAAACTGTTTTTT. Translating gives CASSEASGMDEKLFF.

This clone has only a few counts. The V and J genes are TRBV9 and TRBJ2-5; 7 nucleotides match TRBD1. Germline assignment: CDR1 SGDLS and CDR2 YYNGEE. V dropped 1 base and J dropped 5; count of bases not matched to a gene: 5. The CDR3 is made up of 14 amino acids. DNA of the CDR3: TGTGCCAGCAGCGTAAGGGACAGTTTGGAGACCCAGTACTTC. Translation: CASSVRDSLETQYF.

This clone was detected only a few times. CDR3 in amino acids: CASSYDSTYGYTF. CDR3 DNA sequence: TGTGCCAGCAGTTACGACAGTACTTATGGCTACACCTTC. The chain carries TRBV6-5 and TRBJ1-2, with D perhaps matching TRBD1 (5 bases). V was trimmed by 2 bases and J by 5 bases, leaving 9 bases between them. CDR1 and CDR2 from the germline V gene are MNHEY and SVGAGI. This CDR3 has 13 residues.

The sample holds a few counts of this clone. The genes are TRBV5-1 and TRBJ2-4; D possibly corresponds to TRBD2 (6 bases). CDR1 and CDR2 from the germline V gene are SGHRS and YFSETQ. The CDR3 runs to 13 residues. Between the trimmed V and J ends, which lost 4 bases and 6 bases, there was a span of 11 bases. The CDR3 nucleotides are TGCGCCAGCAGCCTCGGGACTTCAAACATTCAGTACTTC. Translation gives CASSLGTSNIQYF. Based on the CDR3 plus reference TRBV5-1 and TRBJ2-4, the full variable domain is KAGVTQTPRYLIKTRGQQVTLSCSPISGHRSVSWYQQTPGQGLQFLFEYFSETQRNKGNFPGRFSGRQFSNSRSEMNVSTLELGDSALYLCASSLGTSNIQYFGAGTRLSVL.